A selection of T cell receptor beta chains follows, all from one sample in a study of cytomegalovirus exposure and HLA in healthy donors. Clones were read by immunoSEQ multiplex PCR, and TCRdb kept only the in-frame ones, dropping some. The sample data list fewer than 150,000 clones. What was sequenced was PBMCs. The receptors come from a woman aged 60-75 years in good health and CMV-seronegative. Both conserved end residues are part of each CDR3. The order of the fields is J gene, V gene, D gene, CDR3 protein, CDR3 DNA. The D gene is left open where the match is weak.

TRBJ1-1,TRBV19,NA,CASMVGNLNTEAFF,TGTGCCAGTATGGTGGGCAATCTGAACACTGAAGCTTTCTTT
TRBJ2-5,TRBV7-9,TRBD1,CASKDRGHQETQYF,TGTGCCAGCAAGGACAGGGGACACCAAGAGACCCAGTACTTC
TRBJ2-7,TRBV5-1,NA,CASSLVGQTYEQYF,TGCGCCAGCAGCTTGGTTGGACAGACCTACGAGCAGTACTTC
TRBJ1-1,TRBV7-3,NA,CASSPDKNTEAFF,TGTGCCAGCAGCCCTGACAAGAACACTGAAGCTTTCTTT
TRBJ1-1,TRBV6-1,TRBD1,CASRSQDRANTEAFF,TGTGCCAGCAGGTCCCAGGACAGGGCTAACACTGAAGCTTTCTTT
TRBJ1-1,TRBV5-1,TRBD1,CASSLGQEVTEAFF,TGCGCCAGCAGCTTAGGACAGGAGGTCACTGAAGCTTTCTTT
TRBJ1-3,TRBV5-1,NA,CASSSAGNTIYF,TGCGCCAGCAGCTCCGCTGGAAACACCATATATTTT
TRBJ2-3,TRBV5-1,TRBD2,CASSLGLAGARDTQYF,TGCGCCAGCAGCTTGGGACTAGCGGGGGCCCGGGATACGCAGTATTTT
TRBJ2-3,TRBV29-1,TRBD1,CSVEWDRGHPSTDTQYF,TGCAGCGTTGAATGGGACAGGGGGCACCCTAGCACAGATACGCAGTATTTT
TRBJ1-6,TRBV11-2,NA,CASTPGAHNSPLHF,TGTGCCAGCACCCCGGGAGCACATAATTCACCCCTCCACTTT
TRBJ2-1,TRBV25-1,TRBD2,CASSAPSGTSVYEQFF,TGTGCCAGCAGTGCTCCTTCCGGGACTAGCGTCTATGAGCAGTTCTTC
TRBJ2-1,TRBV5-1,TRBD2,CASSLGVAGGAEQFF,TGCGCCAGCAGCTTGGGAGTAGCGGGAGGAGCGGAGCAGTTCTTC
TRBJ2-5,TRBV5-1,NA,CASSPRGQETQYF,TGCGCCAGCAGCCCCCGGGGACAAGAGACCCAGTACTTC
TRBJ1-1,TRBV9,TRBD1,CASSPPTGMNTEAFF,TGTGCCAGCAGCCCGCCGACAGGGATGAACACTGAAGCTTTCTTT
TRBJ1-3,TRBV2,TRBD1,CASSDFRGSGNTIYF,TGTGCCAGCAGTGATTTCAGGGGGTCTGGAAACACCATATATTTT
TRBJ1-5,TRBV5-3,TRBD1,CARSGTGVYQPQHF,TGTGCCAGAAGCGGGACAGGGGTCTATCAGCCCCAGCATTTT
TRBJ1-2,TRBV29-1,NA,CSVERALEGYTF,TGCAGCGTTGAGAGGGCCTTGGAGGGCTACACCTTC
TRBJ1-5,TRBV4-2,NA,CASSQGQPNQPQHF,TGTGCCAGCAGCCAAGGACAGCCCAATCAGCCCCAGCATTTT
TRBJ1-4,TRBV29-1,TRBD1,CSVGGGPYEKLFF,TGCAGCGTTGGAGGGGGCCCGTATGAAAAACTGTTTTTT
TRBJ2-1,TRBV19,TRBD1,CASRDRDKNEQFF,TGTGCCAGTAGAGACAGGGATAAGAATGAGCAGTTCTTC
TRBJ1-4,TRBV19,NA,CASGGEKLFF,TGTGCCAGCGGGGGTGAAAAACTGTTTTTT
TRBJ2-3,TRBV5-1,TRBD2,CASSLGSGSGADTQYF,TGCGCCAGCAGCCTCGGCAGCGGGAGTGGCGCAGATACGCAGTATTTT
TRBJ1-2,TRBV28,NA,CASSYRLDNGYTF,TGTGCCAGCAGTTACAGGTTAGATAATGGCTACACCTTC
TRBJ2-1,TRBV10-1,TRBD2,CASSTSTSGRNNEQFF,TGCGCCAGCAGCACCTCGACTAGCGGGAGGAACAATGAGCAGTTCTTC
TRBJ2-4,TRBV29-1,NA,CSVDTGLAKNIQYF,TGCAGCGTTGATACAGGGCTAGCCAAAAACATTCAGTACTTC
TRBJ2-1,TRBV7-2,NA,CASSLPLGVLDNEQFF,TGTGCCAGCAGCTTACCCCTCGGGGTATTGGACAATGAGCAGTTCTTC
TRBJ1-2,TRBV29-1,NA,CSVTTDWGGYTF,TGCAGCGTGACGACTGACTGGGGCGGCTACACCTTC
TRBJ1-5,TRBV2,NA,CARGTQGNQPQHF,TGTGCCAGGGGGACACAGGGAAATCAGCCCCAGCATTTT
TRBJ2-3,TRBV6-5,NA,CASSLTVTDTQYF,TGTGCCAGCAGTCTAACCGTCACAGATACGCAGTATTTT
TRBJ1-5,TRBV6-1,NA,CASTLEGYSNQPQHF,TGTGCCAGCACCCTAGAGGGTTATAGCAATCAGCCCCAGCATTTT
TRBJ2-1,TRBV7-9,TRBD1,CASSLAGGDEQFF,TGTGCCAGCAGCTTAGCAGGGGGCGATGAGCAGTTCTTC
TRBJ2-7,TRBV14,TRBD1,CASSLWTGHEQYF,TGTGCCAGCAGCCTCTGGACAGGCCACGAGCAGTACTTC
TRBJ2-7,TRBV2,TRBD2,CASRPRLAGGYEQYF,TGTGCCAGCAGACCACGTCTAGCGGGGGGTTACGAGCAGTACTTC
TRBJ1-4,TRBV5-1,TRBD1,CASSPKPPGQGGEKLFF,TGCGCCAGCAGCCCAAAGCCTCCGGGACAGGGGGGTGAAAAACTGTTTTTT
TRBJ1-5,TRBV2,TRBD1,CASTRTGNSNQPQHF,TGTGCCAGCACCCGGACAGGGAATAGCAATCAGCCCCAGCATTTT
TRBJ1-1,TRBV6-5,NA,CASKQGPGGFAEAFF,TGTGCCAGCAAGCAAGGCCCCGGAGGGTTCGCTGAAGCTTTCTTT
TRBJ2-3,TRBV15,TRBD2,CATSKYASGTTDTQYF,TGTGCCACCAGCAAGTATGCTAGCGGGACAACAGATACGCAGTATTTT
TRBJ2-1,TRBV4-1,TRBD2,CASSQPLAGARRNEQFF,TGCGCCAGCAGCCAACCCTTAGCGGGGGCCCGTCGGAATGAGCAGTTCTTC
TRBJ2-7,TRBV28,NA,CASSPEASFYEQYF,TGTGCCAGCAGTCCCGAGGCCAGTTTCTACGAGCAGTACTTC
TRBJ1-1,TRBV19,TRBD1,CASYPGQGISEAFF,TGTGCCAGTTATCCGGGACAGGGGATTTCTGAAGCTTTCTTT
TRBJ2-1,TRBV2,TRBD2,CASRTTSGSSNEQFF,TGTGCCAGCAGGACGACTAGCGGGAGTAGCAATGAGCAGTTCTTC
TRBJ1-1,TRBV2,NA,CASKRDGTEAFF,TGTGCCAGCAAGAGGGATGGAACTGAAGCTTTCTTT
TRBJ2-1,TRBV28,TRBD2,CASRRTTSASYNEQFF,TGTGCCAGCAGGCGCACTACTAGCGCCTCCTACAATGAGCAGTTCTTC
TRBJ1-1,TRBV7-9,TRBD1,CASSLSRTGNTEAFF,TGTGCCAGCAGCTTATCCCGGACAGGGAACACTGAAGCTTTCTTT
TRBJ2-5,TRBV9,NA,CASSVGQIQETQYF,TGTGCCAGCAGCGTAGGACAGATCCAAGAGACCCAGTACTTC
TRBJ2-7,TRBV10-3,TRBD1,CAISPGQGRYEQYF,TGTGCCATCAGTCCGGGACAGGGTAGGTACGAGCAGTACTTC
TRBJ2-5,TRBV7-9,NA,CASSGDRAQYF,TGTGCCAGCAGCGGCGACCGGGCCCAGTACTTC
TRBJ1-1,TRBV7-6,TRBD1,CASSSGTGFTEAFF,TGTGCCAGCAGCTCCGGGACAGGGTTCACTGAAGCTTTCTTT
TRBJ1-1,TRBV19,NA,CASSIGSLNTEAFF,TGTGCCAGTAGTATAGGGAGTCTGAACACTGAAGCTTTCTTT
TRBJ1-2,TRBV6-1,TRBD1,CASSEAWTGATGYGYTF,TGTGCCAGCAGTGAAGCCTGGACAGGCGCCACGGGATATGGCTACACCTTC
TRBJ2-3,TRBV4-2,TRBD2,CASSQELAGGGQYF,TGTGCCAGCAGCCAAGAACTAGCGGGAGGTGGGCAGTATTTT
TRBJ2-2,TRBV30,TRBD2,CAWGTKTSGRAPQGGELFF,TGTGCCTGGGGGACAAAGACTAGCGGGAGGGCCCCTCAGGGCGGGGAGCTGTTTTTT
TRBJ2-1,TRBV4-2,TRBD2,CASSQDGTSYIEQFF,TGTGCCAGCAGCCAAGACGGGACTAGTTATATTGAGCAGTTCTTC
TRBJ2-1,TRBV11-2,TRBD2,CASSLLTGGLYEQFF,TGTGCCAGCAGCCTCCTGACGGGAGGGCTCTATGAGCAGTTCTTC
TRBJ2-1,TRBV30,TRBD2,CAWSPGLAGRNEQFF,TGTGCCTGGAGCCCCGGACTAGCGGGGCGCAATGAGCAGTTCTTC
TRBJ2-4,TRBV29-1,NA,CSVAVPHENIQYF,TGCAGCGTTGCGGTGCCGCACGAGAACATTCAGTACTTC